This T cell receptor beta chain was identified in a study of regulatory T cells in long-lasting Graves disease. General study findings and limits: Segments TRBV28, TRBJ1-2 and TRBJ2-5 showed preferential usage in persistent disease.

In regard to this clonotype: No antigen is known for it.

Time point noted: newly diagnosed GD, antithyroid drugs for less than 3 months. RNA from PBMCs was the source of the TCR library. EDTA tubes received approximately 10 milliliters of collected peripheral blood. iRepertoire HTBI primers and Arm-PCR of CDR3 regions built TCR beta libraries. TCRdb reprocessed the multiplex PCR reads with MiXCR, giving one entry per CDR3 protein. The data contain approximately 350,000 distinct CDR3 sequences, about 11% of them singletons. The CDR3 runs to 13 residues. CDR1 and CDR2 from the germline V gene are DFQATT and SNEGSKA (reference sequence). With 3 bases removed from V and 6 bases from J, the gap between germline ends came to 15 bases. The data also belong to a second study, concerning T cells in Graves' hyperthyroidism and ophthalmopathy. That work states: Graves' hyperthyroidism was deemed stable absent ophthalmopathy progression within 18 months. Ophthalmopathy was identified by the model a median approximately 6.4 months ahead of onset.

This chain connects TRBV20-1 to TRBJ2-7; D assignment may be TRBD1 or TRBD2 (5 bases each). Sequencing used peripheral blood mononuclear cells (PBMCs), obtained at new diagnosis, from a patient treated with antithyroid drugs. The sequence derives from a woman under 30 with Graves disease. CDR3 sequence reads: CSASVPGPGEQYF. The CDR3 DNA reads as TGCAGTGCTAGTGTCCCGGGGCCCGGCGAGCAGTACTTC.